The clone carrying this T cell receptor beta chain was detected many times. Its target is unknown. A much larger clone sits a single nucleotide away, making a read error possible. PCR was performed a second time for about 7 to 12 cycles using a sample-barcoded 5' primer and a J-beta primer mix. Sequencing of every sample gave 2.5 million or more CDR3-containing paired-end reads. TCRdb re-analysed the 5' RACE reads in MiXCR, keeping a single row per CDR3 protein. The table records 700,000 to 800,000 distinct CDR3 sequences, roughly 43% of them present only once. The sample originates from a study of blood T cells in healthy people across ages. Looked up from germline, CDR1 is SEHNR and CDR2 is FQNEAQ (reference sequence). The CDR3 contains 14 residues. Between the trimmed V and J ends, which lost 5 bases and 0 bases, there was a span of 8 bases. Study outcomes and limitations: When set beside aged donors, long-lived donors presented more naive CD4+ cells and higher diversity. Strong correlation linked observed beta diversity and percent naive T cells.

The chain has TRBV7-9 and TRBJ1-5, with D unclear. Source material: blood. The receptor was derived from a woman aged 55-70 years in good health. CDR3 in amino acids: CASSAPYSNQPQHF. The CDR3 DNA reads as TGTGCCAGCAGCGCCCCCTATAGCAATCAGCCCCAGCATTTT.